This T cell receptor beta chain was identified in a study of OX40 agonist ivuxolimab in advanced cancers. Background on the study: With a range of roughly 20 to 80, age averaged approximately 64 years, and 75% to 90% were male. Past anti-PD-1, anti-PD-L1 or anti-CTLA-4 therapy was accepted, and 40% to 45% had received some.

Overall study results and limits: At 0.1 to 3.0 mg/kg, CD4+ and CD8+ blood T cells expanded clonally by week 6.

CDR3 length: 17 residues. Per germline, CDR1 SGHRS and CDR2 YFSETQ. With 3 bases clipped from V and 1 base from J, the junction kept 12 bases outside the gene matches. Profiling relied on immunoSEQ multiplex PCR, and the TCRdb table lists in-frame clones only, not all of them. The sample includes roughly 48,000 clones, approximately 87% of them seen just once. On this clone itself: Its specificity is unknown.

The chain carries TRBV5-1 and TRBJ2-5; 7 nucleotides agree with TRBD1. This TCR came from an adult with an advanced solid tumor such as melanoma, head and neck, liver or kidney cancer. The sample in question was CD4+ or CD8+ T cells sorted from blood, obtained in a trial of the OX40 agonist ivuxolimab. The CDR3 loop is CASSYAGGAGGQETQYF. CDR3 coding DNA: TGCGCCAGCAGCTACGCAGGGGGTGCGGGCGGCCAAGAGACCCAGTACTTC. Combining the CDR3 with reference TRBV5-1 and TRBJ2-5 gives the whole variable domain KAGVTQTPRYLIKTRGQQVTLSCSPISGHRSVSWYQQTPGQGLQFLFEYFSETQRNKGNFPGRFSGRQFSNSRSEMNVSTLELGDSALYLCASSYAGGAGGQETQYFGPGTRLLVL.